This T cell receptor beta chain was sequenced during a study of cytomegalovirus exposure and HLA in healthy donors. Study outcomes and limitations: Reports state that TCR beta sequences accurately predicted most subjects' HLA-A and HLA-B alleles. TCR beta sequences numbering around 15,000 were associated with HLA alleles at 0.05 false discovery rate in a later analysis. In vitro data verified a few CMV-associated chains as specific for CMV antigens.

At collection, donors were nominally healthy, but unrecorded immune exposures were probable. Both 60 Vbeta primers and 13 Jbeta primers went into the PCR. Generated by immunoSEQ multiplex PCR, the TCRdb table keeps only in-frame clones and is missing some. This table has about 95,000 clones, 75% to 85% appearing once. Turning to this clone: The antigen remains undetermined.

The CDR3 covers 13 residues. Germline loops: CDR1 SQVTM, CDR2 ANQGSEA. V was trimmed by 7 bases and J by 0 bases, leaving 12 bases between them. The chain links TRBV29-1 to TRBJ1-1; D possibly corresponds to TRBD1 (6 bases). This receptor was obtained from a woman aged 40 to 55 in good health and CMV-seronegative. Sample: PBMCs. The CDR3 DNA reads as TGCAGCGCTGGACAGCACATGAACACTGAAGCTTTCTTT. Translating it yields CSAGQHMNTEAFF.